This record concerns one T cell receptor beta chain sequence. The J segment lost 5 bases and the V segment lost 3 bases, leaving 2 bases of the junction unmatched. CDR1 is KGHSH, CDR2 LQKENI, per germline. CDR3 size: 14 residues. This record belongs to a study of blood T cell repertoires in COVID-19. About the research overall: The origin of the acute and convalescent COVID-19 samples was the United States, Italy and Spain. Sources were T cells, B-cell-depleted T cells, or PBMCs; the material itself was cDNA or gDNA.

Under the authors' procedure: Amplification of reference gene primers was used by the study to estimate nucleated cell counts. Assay used: immunoSEQ multiplex PCR; TCRdb lists only in-frame clones, some missing. The D gene and trimming were derived from the DNA, and the V and J assignments and clone size from that table. The sample lists 100,000 to 140,000 clones, around four fifths occurring once. The rearrangement links TRBV18 to TRBJ1-5; 9 nucleotides line up with TRBD1. The sequencing sample was made of peripheral blood. This sequence was found in a man in his 70s with acute or convalescent COVID-19. This chain's CDR3 is CASSPTGGDQPQHF. The DNA for the CDR3 is TGTGCCAGCTCACCCACAGGGGGCGATCAGCCCCAGCATTTT.